A single sample is the source of the 12 T cell receptor beta chains below, sequenced in a study of vaccination effects on CD4 cells after COVID-19. TCRdb's table, derived via immunoSEQ multiplex PCR, lists solely in-frame clones and lacks some. In the table there are about 76,000 clones, 60% to 80% of which are singletons. When around nine days of culture had elapsed, CD4+ T cells were isolated. These receptors' antigens are unknown. The specimen was CD4+ T cells from PBMCs cultured without peptide, collected before COVID-19 vaccination. The receptors come from a human donor who received a COVID-19 vaccine.

The chain couples TRBV2 to TRBJ2-3; 9 positions match TRBD2. V gave up 8 bases and J gave up 0 bases; unmatched junction bases: 9. The CDR3 is 16 amino acids. The germline gives CDR1 SNHLY, CDR2 FYNNEI. Here the CDR3 DNA reads TGTGCCAGCGGCGGTGCTAGCGGGGTTAGCACAGATACGCAGTATTTT. Translation gives CASGGASGVSTDTQYF.

The J gene is TRBJ1-2, the V gene TRBV2, with D possibly being TRBD1 (5 bases). The V end was cut by 1 base, the J end by 4 bases, with 16 bases between. The length of the CDR3 is 16 residues. CDR1 is SNHLY, CDR2 FYNNEI, per germline. DNA for the CDR3: TGTGCCAGCAGTGAAGGGCACAGGTCCTCCCTCTATGGCTACACCTTC. Amino acid sequence: CASSEGHRSSLYGYTF.

The chain recombines TRBV12-3 or TRBV12-4 with TRBJ1-5; D gene ambiguous. CDR3 length: 12 residues. With 5 bases removed from V and 7 bases from J, the gap between germline ends came to 9 bases. The CDR3, as DNA: TGTGCCAGCAGTGGATTGCGGCAGCCCCAGCATTTT. It codes for CASSGLRQPQHF.

The J gene is TRBJ2-2, the V gene TRBV5-4; 9 bases match TRBD1. Looked up from germline, CDR1 is SGHNT and CDR2 is YYREEE (reference sequence). This CDR3 comprises 15 residues. The ends lost 3 bases at V and 8 bases at J; junction bases unmatched: 8. In DNA form, the CDR3 reads TGTGCCAGCAGCTCACAGGGGGCTATGGCGGGGGAGCTGTTTTTT. Its protein product is CASSSQGAMAGELFF.

Here the CDR3 DNA reads TGCGCCAGCAGCCAAGTCTCAGGGATGGGCTATGGCTACACCTTC. Protein sequence: CASSQVSGMGYGYTF. V usage is TRBV4-1 and J usage is TRBJ1-2; weak D call: TRBD1 (5 bases). The V gene's germline CDR1 is MGHRA and CDR2 YSYEKL. The CDR3 loop spans 15 amino acids. The ends were cut back, 1 base at V and 4 bases at J, with 13 bases in the middle.

The chain is built from TRBV27 and TRBJ1-2; D may be TRBD1 (5 bases). The length of the CDR3 is 14 residues. V lost 5 bases and J lost 0, with 10 bases in between. In germline, CDR1 is MNHEY, CDR2 SMNVEV (reference sequence). DNA of the CDR3: TGTGCCAGCAGTAACCGGGACGCTAACTATGGCTACACCTTC. It translates to CASSNRDANYGYTF.

The chain carries TRBV9 and TRBJ1-3; maybe TRBD1 (6 bases). V lost 3 bases and J 4 bases, leaving 14 bases between the germline ends. In germline, CDR1 is SGDLS, CDR2 YYNGEE. The CDR3 has 15 amino acids. The chain's CDR3 is CASSASTGSGNTIYF. As DNA, the CDR3 is TGTGCCAGCAGCGCCTCGACAGGCTCAGGAAACACCATATATTTT.

This chain uses TRBV19 with TRBJ2-4; a weak D match, TRBD2 (6 bases). Germline V CDR1 and CDR2: LNHDA, SQIVND (reference sequence). This CDR3 has 14 residues. Trimming cost V 3 bases and J 5 bases, with 11 bases left between them. The CDR3 sequence is CASSIGGSQNIQYF. DNA of the CDR3: TGTGCCAGTAGTATTGGGGGGAGCCAAAACATTCAGTACTTC.

This clone was observed a single time. The CDR3 nucleotides are TGCGCCAGCAGTCTACAGGGGGCCACTGAAGCTTTCTTT. Translation gives CASSLQGATEAFF. J is TRBJ1-1 and V is TRBV10-2; 9 bases are shared with TRBD1. The CDR3 sequence is 13 residues long. V lost 5 bases, J lost 4 bases, and 2 bases stayed unmatched. Germline values: CDR1 WSHSY, CDR2 SAAADI.

The chain carries TRBV5-4 and TRBJ2-3, with D perhaps matching TRBD2 (6 bases). V was cut by 0 bases and J by 2 bases, with 13 bases left in between. The CDR3 sequence is 16 residues long. Germline V gives CDR1 SGHNT, CDR2 YYREEE (reference sequence). DNA for the CDR3: TGTGCCAGCAGCTTGGCCGGAGGGTGGGCCACAGATACGCAGTATTTT. Amino acids: CASSLAGGWATDTQYF.

The CDR3 protein is CSDRRTSGGEQFF. The CDR3 DNA is TGCAGCGACCGGCGGACTAGCGGAGGTGAGCAGTTCTTC. V gene TRBV29-1 combines with J gene TRBJ2-1; TRBD2 aligns across 10 bases. The CDR3 consists of 13 residues. The trim removed 7 bases at V and 9 bases at J, leaving 9 bases unmatched. Germline CDR1 reads SQVTM; CDR2 reads ANQGSEA.

The chain uses TRBV18 and TRBJ1-2; a weak D match, TRBD1 (5 bases). The CDR3 loop spans 14 amino acids. V lost 3 bases, J lost 2 bases, and 10 bases lay in between. In germline, CDR1 is KGHSH, CDR2 LQKENI. CDR3 sequence reads: CASSPSTANYGYTF. CDR3 nucleotides: TGTGCCAGCTCACCGTCGACAGCGAACTATGGCTACACCTTC.